These 6 T cell receptor beta chains share one sample of origin, sequenced in a study of blood T cells in healthy people across ages. It was with a sample-barcoded 5' primer and a J-beta primer mix that a second PCR of roughly 7 to 12 cycles was run. TCRdb re-called the 5' RACE reads with MiXCR, one entry per CDR3 protein. This sample has 550,000 to 700,000 distinct CDR3 sequences; 25% to 30% occur once, and the top ten carry about 18%. The sequenced material came from blood. The receptors here all came from a woman in her 70s in good health.

The chain links TRBV5-1 to TRBJ1-5; weak D call: TRBD1 (6 bases). CDR3 length equals 15 residues. CDR1 and CDR2 (germline): SGHRS, YFSETQ. V dropped 0 bases and J dropped 3 bases, with 10 bases sitting between them. The CDR3 bases are TGCGCCAGCAGCTTGGGACAGGCGGCCAATCAGCCCCAGCATTTT. Protein sequence: CASSLGQAANQPQHF.

This chain joins TRBV6-5 and TRBJ2-5, with D perhaps matching TRBD1 (5 bases). The last part of the DNA fits TRBJ2-7 better; the J call may be wrong. The CDR3 length is 13 residues. CDR1 MNHEY and CDR2 SVGAGI come from the germline V gene. This chain's CDR3 is CASRRTGVYEQYF. The CDR3 DNA reads as TGTGCCAGCAGGCGTACAGGTGTATACGAGCAGTACTTC.

The chain has TRBV20-1 and TRBJ2-5; no reliable D call. Germline V CDR1 and CDR2: DFQATT, SNEGSKA (reference sequence). V was trimmed by 0 bases and J by 0 bases, leaving 8 bases between them. This CDR3 is built from 14 residues. This CDR3 reads CSARDVRDQETQYF. CDR3 in DNA: TGCAGTGCTAGAGATGTTCGGGACCAAGAGACCCAGTACTTC.

Details on this clonotype: One end of the junction does not line up with germline, which may come from a read error. The V and J genes are TRBV5-4 and TRBJ2-5; 8 bases are shared with TRBD2. Gene TRBJ2-1 matches the end of the DNA better, so the J call may be wrong. From germline, CDR1 is SGHNT and CDR2 YYREEE (reference sequence). This CDR3 spans 14 amino acids. The CDR3 here is CASSPGLVNNGQFF. The CDR3 DNA is TGTGCCAGCAGCCCGGGACTAGTGAACAATGGGCAGTTCTTC.

The chain has TRBV7-8 and TRBJ2-2; tentatively, D is TRBD1 (5 bases). The V gene's germline CDR1 is SGHVS and CDR2 FQNEAQ. There are 14 residues in the CDR3. Trimming shortened V by 6 bases and J by 6 bases, and 14 bases separated the two germline ends. CDR3 sequence reads: CASRPDSSPGELFF. The CDR3 nucleotides read TGTGCCAGCAGGCCAGACAGCTCCCCCGGGGAGCTGTTTTTT.

The CDR3 is CASRGWGGTETQYF. For the CDR3, the DNA is TGTGCCAGCAGGGGGTGGGGCGGGACTGAGACCCAGTACTTC. V is TRBV6-5 and J is TRBJ2-5, with D possibly TRBD2 on 6 matching bases. V was cut by 6 bases and J by 5 bases, with 16 bases left in between. The V gene's germline CDR1 is MNHEY and CDR2 SVGAGI. This CDR3 region has 14 residues.